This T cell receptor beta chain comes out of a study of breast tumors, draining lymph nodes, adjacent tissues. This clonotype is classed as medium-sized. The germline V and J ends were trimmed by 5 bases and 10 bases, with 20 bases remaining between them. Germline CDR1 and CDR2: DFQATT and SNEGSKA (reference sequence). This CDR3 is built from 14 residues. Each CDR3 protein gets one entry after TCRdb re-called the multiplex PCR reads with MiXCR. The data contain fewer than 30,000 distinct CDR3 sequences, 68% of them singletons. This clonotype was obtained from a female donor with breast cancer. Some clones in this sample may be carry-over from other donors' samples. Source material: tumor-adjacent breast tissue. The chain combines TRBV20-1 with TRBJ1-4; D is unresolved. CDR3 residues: CSALLQSSLGKLFF. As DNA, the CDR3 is TGCAGTGCTCTCCTACAGTCGTCCCTTGGAAAACTGTTTTTT.